This T cell receptor (beta chain) was found in a study of blood T cell repertoires in COVID-19. Across the whole study: The analysed material was cDNA or gDNA that came from T cells, B-cell-depleted T cells, or PBMCs.

Per the study methods: Amplified reference gene primers provided the basis for estimating nucleated cell counts. Data came from immunoSEQ multiplex PCR; TCRdb stores just in-frame clones and leaves some out. The V and J calls and the clone size are those of that table, but D and trimming were determined from the DNA. The sample lists roughly 220,000 clones; 85% to 90% were seen once. Ages ranged from about 18 to 89 years, with residence in 24 US areas. Membership in each cohort depended on participant-reported clinical history. Sequenced: PBMCs or T cells enriched from blood (not recorded which). The source of this sequence is a man aged 25-45 years who had been exposed to COVID-19.

The CDR3 DNA follows: TGTGCCATCGGGGGACAGGTCTATGGCTACACCTTC. Protein sequence: CAIGGQVYGYTF. The chain combines TRBV10-3 with TRBJ1-2, with 8 bases lining up with TRBD1. Germline CDR1 and CDR2: ENHRY and SYGVKD. V lost 8 bases, J lost 4 bases, and 3 bases stayed unmatched. The CDR3 runs 12 residues.